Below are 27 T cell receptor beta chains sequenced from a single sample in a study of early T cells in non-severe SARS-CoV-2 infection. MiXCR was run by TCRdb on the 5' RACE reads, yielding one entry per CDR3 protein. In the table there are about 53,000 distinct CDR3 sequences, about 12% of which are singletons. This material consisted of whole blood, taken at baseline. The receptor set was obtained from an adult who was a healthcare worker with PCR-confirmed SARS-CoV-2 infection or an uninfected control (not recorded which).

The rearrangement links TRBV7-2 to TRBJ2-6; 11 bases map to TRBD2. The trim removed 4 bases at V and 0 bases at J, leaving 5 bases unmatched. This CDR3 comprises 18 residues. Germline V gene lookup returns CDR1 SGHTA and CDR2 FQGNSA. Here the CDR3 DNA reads TGTGCCAGCAGCTCCAGACTAGCGGGGAACTCTGGGGCCAACGTCCTGACTTTC. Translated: CASSSRLAGNSGANVLTF.

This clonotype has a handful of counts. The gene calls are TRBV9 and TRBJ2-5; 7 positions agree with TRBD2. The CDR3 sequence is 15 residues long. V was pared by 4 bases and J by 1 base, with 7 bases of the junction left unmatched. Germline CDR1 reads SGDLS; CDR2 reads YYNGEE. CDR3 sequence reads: CASSLGGSPQETQYF. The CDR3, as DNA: TGTGCCAGCAGCCTCGGGGGGAGTCCCCAAGAGACCCAGTACTTC.

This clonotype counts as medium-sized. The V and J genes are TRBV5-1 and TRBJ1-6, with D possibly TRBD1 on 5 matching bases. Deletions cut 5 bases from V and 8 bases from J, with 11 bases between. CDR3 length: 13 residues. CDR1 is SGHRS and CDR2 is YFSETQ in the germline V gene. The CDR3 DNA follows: TGCGCCAGCAGAGGATTGACAGATTCACCCCTCCACTTT. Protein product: CASRGLTDSPLHF. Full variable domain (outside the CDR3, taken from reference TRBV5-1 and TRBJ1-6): KAGVTQTPRYLIKTRGQQVTLSCSPISGHRSVSWYQQTPGQGLQFLFEYFSETQRNKGNFPGRFSGRQFSNSRSEMNVSTLELGDSALYLCASRGLTDSPLHFGNGTRLTVT.

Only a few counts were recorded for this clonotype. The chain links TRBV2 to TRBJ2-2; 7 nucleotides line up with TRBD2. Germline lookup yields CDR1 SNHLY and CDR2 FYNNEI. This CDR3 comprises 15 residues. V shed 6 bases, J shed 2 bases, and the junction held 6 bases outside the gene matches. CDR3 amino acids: CASRAWGGNTGELFF. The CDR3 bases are TGTGCCAGCAGGGCTTGGGGGGGAAACACCGGGGAGCTGTTTTTT.

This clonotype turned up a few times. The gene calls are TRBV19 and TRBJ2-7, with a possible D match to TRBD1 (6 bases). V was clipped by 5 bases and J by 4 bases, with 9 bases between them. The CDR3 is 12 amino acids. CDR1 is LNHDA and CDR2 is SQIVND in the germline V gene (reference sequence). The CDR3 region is CASSGDRYEQYF. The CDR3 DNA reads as TGTGCCAGTAGTGGAGACAGGTACGAGCAGTACTTC.

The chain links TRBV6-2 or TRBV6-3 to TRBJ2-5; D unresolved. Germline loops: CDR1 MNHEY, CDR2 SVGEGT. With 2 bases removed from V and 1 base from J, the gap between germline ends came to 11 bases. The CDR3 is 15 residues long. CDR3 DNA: TGTGCCAGCAGTTACGTCGTGGGCGTCCAAGAGACCCAGTACTTC. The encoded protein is CASSYVVGVQETQYF.

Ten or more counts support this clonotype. The CDR3 DNA sequence: TGTGCCAGCACCTATGTTGGGTCCTACAATGAGCAGTTCTTC. This gives the protein CASTYVGSYNEQFF. J is TRBJ2-1 and V is TRBV7-2; no clear D gene. The V end was cut by 7 bases, the J end by 1 base, with 11 bases between. Per the germline V gene, CDR1 is SGHTA and CDR2 is FQGNSA. This CDR3 comprises 14 residues.

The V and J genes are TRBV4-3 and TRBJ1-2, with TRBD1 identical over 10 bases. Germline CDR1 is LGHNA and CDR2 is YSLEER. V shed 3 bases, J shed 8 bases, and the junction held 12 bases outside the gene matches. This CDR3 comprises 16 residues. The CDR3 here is CASSHTPGQGFYGYTF. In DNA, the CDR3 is TGCGCCAGCAGCCACACCCCGGGACAGGGGTTTTACGGCTACACCTTC.

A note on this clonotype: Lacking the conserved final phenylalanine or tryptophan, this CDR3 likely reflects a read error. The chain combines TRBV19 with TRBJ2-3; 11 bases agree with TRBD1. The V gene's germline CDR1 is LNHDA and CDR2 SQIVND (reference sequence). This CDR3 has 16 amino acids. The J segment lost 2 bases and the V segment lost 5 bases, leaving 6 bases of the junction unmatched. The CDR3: CASSVGTGGITDTQYS. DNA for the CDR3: TGTGCCAGTAGTGTTGGGACAGGGGGGATCACAGATACGCAGTATTCT.

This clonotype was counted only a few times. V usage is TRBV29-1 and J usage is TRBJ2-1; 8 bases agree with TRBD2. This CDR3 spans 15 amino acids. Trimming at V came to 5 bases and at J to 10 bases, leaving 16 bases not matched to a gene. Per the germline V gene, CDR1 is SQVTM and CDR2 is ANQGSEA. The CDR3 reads CSVHQLGRAGGEQFF. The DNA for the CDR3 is TGCAGCGTTCACCAACTCGGGAGGGCCGGCGGCGAGCAGTTCTTC.

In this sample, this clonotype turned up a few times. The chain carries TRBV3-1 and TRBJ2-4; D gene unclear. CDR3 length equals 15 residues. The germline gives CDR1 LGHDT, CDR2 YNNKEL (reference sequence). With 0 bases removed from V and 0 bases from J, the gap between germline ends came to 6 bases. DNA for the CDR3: TGTGCCAGCAGCCAAGAGGGCTTAGCCAAAAACATTCAGTACTTC. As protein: CASSQEGLAKNIQYF.

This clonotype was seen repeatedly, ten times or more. CDR3 residues: CSVEPSETSTQFF. DNA of the CDR3: TGCAGCGTTGAACCCTCTGAAACTAGTACACAGTTCTTC. The chain recombines TRBV29-1 with TRBJ2-1; tentative D call: TRBD2 (5 bases). Germline V gives CDR1 SQVTM, CDR2 ANQGSEA. V was clipped by 2 bases and J by 13 bases, with 18 bases between them. This CDR3 has 13 residues.

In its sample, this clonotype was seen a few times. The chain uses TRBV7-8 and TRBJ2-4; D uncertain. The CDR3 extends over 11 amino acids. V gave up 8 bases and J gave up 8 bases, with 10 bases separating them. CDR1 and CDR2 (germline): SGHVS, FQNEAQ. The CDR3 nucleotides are TGTGCCAGCGCGACCGCGGACATTCAGTACTTC. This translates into CASATADIQYF. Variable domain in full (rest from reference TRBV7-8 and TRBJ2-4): GAGVSQSPRYKVAKRGQDVALRCDPISGHVSLFWYQQALGQGPEFLTYFQNEAQLDKSGLPSDRFFAERPEGSVSTLKIQRTQQEDSAVYLCASATADIQYFGAGTRLSVL.

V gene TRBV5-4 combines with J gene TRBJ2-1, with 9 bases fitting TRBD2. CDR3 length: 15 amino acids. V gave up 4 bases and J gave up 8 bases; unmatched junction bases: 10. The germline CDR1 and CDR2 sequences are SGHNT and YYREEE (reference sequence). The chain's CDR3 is CASSGAGTSSDEQFF. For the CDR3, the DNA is TGTGCCAGCAGCGGCGCCGGGACTAGCAGCGATGAGCAGTTCTTC.

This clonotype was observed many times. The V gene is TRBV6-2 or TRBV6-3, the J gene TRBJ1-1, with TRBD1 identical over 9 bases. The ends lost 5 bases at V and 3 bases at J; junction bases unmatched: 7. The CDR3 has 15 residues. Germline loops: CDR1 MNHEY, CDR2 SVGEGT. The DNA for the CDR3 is TGTGCCAGCAGTGGGACAGGGAGGTCGCACACTGAAGCTTTCTTT. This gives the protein CASSGTGRSHTEAFF.

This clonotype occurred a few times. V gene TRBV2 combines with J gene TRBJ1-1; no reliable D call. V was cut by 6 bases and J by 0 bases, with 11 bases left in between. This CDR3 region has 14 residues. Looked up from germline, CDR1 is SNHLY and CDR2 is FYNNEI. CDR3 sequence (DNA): TGTGCCAGCAGCGCCGCGACCGTGAACACTGAAGCTTTCTTT. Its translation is CASSAATVNTEAFF.

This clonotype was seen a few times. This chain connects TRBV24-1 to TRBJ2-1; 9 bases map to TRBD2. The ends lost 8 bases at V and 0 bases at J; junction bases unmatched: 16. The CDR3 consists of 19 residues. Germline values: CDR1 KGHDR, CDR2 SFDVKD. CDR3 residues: CATTLAGLPENRSYNEQFF. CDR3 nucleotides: TGTGCCACCACCCTAGCGGGACTGCCTGAAAATCGCTCCTACAATGAGCAGTTCTTC.

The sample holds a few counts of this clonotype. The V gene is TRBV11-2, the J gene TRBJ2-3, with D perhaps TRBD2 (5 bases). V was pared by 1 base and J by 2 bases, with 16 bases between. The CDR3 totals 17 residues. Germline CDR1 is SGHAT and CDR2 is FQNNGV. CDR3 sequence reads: CASSLAGLATSTDTQYF. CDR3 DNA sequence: TGTGCCAGCAGCTTAGCTGGGCTAGCTACTTCCACAGATACGCAGTATTTT.

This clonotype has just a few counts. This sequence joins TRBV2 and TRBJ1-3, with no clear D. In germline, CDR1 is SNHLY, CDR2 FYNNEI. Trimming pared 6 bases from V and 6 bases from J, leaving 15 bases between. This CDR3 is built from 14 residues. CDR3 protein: CASRASQVKNTIYF. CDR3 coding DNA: TGTGCCAGCAGAGCCTCCCAGGTGAAAAACACCATATATTTT. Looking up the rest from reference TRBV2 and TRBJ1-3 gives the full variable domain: EPEVTQTPSHQVTQMGQEVILRCVPISNHLYFYWYRQILGQKVEFLVSFYNNEISEKSEIFDDQFSVERPDGSNFTLKIRSTKLEDSAMYFCASRASQVKNTIYFGEGSWLTVV.

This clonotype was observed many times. The DNA of the CDR3 is TGTGCCAGCAGTACCCGTGATGGATACACTGAAGCTTTCTTT. Translated: CASSTRDGYTEAFF. The chain employs TRBV27 and TRBJ1-1; D is unresolved. CDR1 and CDR2 (germline): MNHEY, SMNVEV (reference sequence). Between the trimmed V and J ends, which lost 5 bases and 3 bases, there was a span of 13 bases. The CDR3 is 14 amino acids.

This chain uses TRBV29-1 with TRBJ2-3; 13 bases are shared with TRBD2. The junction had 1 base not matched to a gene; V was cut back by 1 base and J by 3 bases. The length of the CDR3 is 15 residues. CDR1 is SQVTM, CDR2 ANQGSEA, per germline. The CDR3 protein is CSVEGTSGSTDTQYF. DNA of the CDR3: TGCAGCGTTGAAGGGACTAGCGGGAGTACAGATACGCAGTATTTT.

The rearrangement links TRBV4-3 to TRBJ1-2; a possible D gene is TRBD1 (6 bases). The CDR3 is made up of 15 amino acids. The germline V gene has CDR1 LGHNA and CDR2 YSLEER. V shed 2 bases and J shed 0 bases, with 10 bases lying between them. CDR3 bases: TGCGCCAGCAGCCAAAAGTGGACAGCTAACTATGGCTACACCTTC. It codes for CASSQKWTANYGYTF.

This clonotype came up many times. CDR3: CATSGSRGHEQFF. DNA for the CDR3: TGTGCCACCAGTGGTAGCAGGGGCCATGAGCAGTTCTTC. The chain combines TRBV24-1 with TRBJ2-1; D may be TRBD1 (6 bases). Germline CDR1 KGHDR, CDR2 SFDVKD. The CDR3 covers 13 residues. Between the trimmed V and J ends, which lost 5 bases and 8 bases, there was a span of 12 bases.

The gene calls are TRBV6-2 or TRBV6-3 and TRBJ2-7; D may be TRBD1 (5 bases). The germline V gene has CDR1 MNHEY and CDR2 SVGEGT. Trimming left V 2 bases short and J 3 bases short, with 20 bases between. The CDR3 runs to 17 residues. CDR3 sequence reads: CASSYPASDWGLYEQYF. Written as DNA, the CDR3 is TGTGCCAGCAGTTACCCCGCCTCGGATTGGGGCCTCTACGAGCAGTACTTC.

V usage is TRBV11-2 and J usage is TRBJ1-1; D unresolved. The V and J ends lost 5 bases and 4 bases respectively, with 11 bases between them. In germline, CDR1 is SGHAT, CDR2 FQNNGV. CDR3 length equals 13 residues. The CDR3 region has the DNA TGTGCCAGCAGCCCTGGACCTCGCACTGAAGCTTTCTTT. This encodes CASSPGPRTEAFF.

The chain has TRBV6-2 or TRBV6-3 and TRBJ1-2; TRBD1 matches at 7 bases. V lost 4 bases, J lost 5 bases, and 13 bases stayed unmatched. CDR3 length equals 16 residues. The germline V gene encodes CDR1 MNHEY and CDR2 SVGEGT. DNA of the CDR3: TGTGCCAGCAGTTCACACGTCGGGACAGAAGGTTATGGCTACACCTTC. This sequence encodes CASSSHVGTEGYGYTF.

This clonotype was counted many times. The chain's CDR3 is CSAVQNQLVFSHEQYF. CDR3 in DNA: TGCAGTGCCGTACAAAACCAACTAGTTTTCAGCCACGAGCAGTACTTC. The chain couples TRBV20-1 to TRBJ2-7, with a possible D match to TRBD2 (5 bases). Trimming shortened V by 6 bases and J by 5 bases, and 26 bases separated the two germline ends. The CDR3 is made up of 16 amino acids. Germline V lookup: CDR1 DFQATT, CDR2 SNEGSKA (reference sequence).